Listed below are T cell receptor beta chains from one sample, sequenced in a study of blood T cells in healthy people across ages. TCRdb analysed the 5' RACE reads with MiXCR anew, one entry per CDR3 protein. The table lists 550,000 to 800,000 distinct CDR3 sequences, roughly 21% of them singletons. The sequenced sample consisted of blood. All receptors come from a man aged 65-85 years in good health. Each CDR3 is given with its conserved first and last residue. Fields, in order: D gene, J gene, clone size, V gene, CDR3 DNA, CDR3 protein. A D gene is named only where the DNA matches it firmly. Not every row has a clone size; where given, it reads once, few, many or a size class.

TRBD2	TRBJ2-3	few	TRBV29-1	TGCAGCGTTGTTTGGACTAGCGGGAGCACAGATACGCGGTATTTT	CSVVWTSGSTDTRYF
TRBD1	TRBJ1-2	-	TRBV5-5	TGTGCCAACAGCTTGTCCACGGGACAGCTCTATGGCTACACCTTC	CANSLSTGQLYGYTF
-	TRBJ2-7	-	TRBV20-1	TGCAGTGCCGCCGCCTTGGAGGCAGCCTACGAGCAGTACTTC	CSAAALEAAYEQYF
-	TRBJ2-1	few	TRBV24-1	TGTGCCACCAGTGAGGTACCGGGAGTAAGCAATGAGCAGTTCTTC	CATSEVPGVSNEQFF
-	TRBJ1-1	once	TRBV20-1	TGCAGTGCTAGAGATCGCACAGGGTCGAACACTGAAGCTTTCTTT	CSARDRTGSNTEAFF
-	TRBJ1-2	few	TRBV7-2	TGTGCCAGCAGCACCCACAGGGATAACTATGGCTACACCTTC	CASSTHRDNYGYTF
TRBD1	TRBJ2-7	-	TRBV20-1	TGCAGTGCTAGACCCGGACAGGGGGCCTCCTACGAGCAGTACTTC	CSARPGQGASYEQYF
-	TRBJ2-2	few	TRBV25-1	TGTGCCAGCAGCCAGGACTTTACCGGGGAGCTGTTTTTT	CASSQDFTGELFF
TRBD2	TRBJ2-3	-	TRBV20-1	TGCAGTGCCGAGACTAGCGGGACTGTAGATACGCAGTATTTT	CSAETSGTVDTQYF
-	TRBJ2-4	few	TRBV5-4	TGTGCCAGCAGCACCTTAGCGGAACCCGATTTAGCCAAAAACATTCAGTACTTC	CASSTLAEPDLAKNIQYF
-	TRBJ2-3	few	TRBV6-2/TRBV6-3	TGTGCCAGCAGACCGTCAGGGGAGGGAGATACGCAGTATTTT	CASRPSGEGDTQYF
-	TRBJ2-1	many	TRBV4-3	TGCGCCAGCAGCCAAGATAGTGGGGCCTACCTGGATGAGCAGTTCTTC	CASSQDSGAYLDEQFF
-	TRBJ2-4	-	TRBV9	TGTGCCAGCAGCCTTGCCGAGGGGGGCCTGGTTCAGTACTTC	CASSLAEGGLVQYF
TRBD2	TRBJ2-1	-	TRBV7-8	TGTGCCAGCAGCTTACCGGAGACTAGCGGGACGGATGAGCAGTTCTTC	CASSLPETSGTDEQFF
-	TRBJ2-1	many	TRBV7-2	TGTGCCAGCAGCTTAAGGACTGGTGTGGGAGTAACCTACAATGAGCAGTTCTTC	CASSLRTGVGVTYNEQFF
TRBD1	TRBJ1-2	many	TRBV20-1	TGCAGTGCCACCGGGACAGGGGATTTGGGCTATGGCTACACCTTC	CSATGTGDLGYGYTF
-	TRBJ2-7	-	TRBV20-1	TGCAGTGCTAGTCTGGGCCGCGCTTACGAGCAGTACTTC	CSASLGRAYEQYF
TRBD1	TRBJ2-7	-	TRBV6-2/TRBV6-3	TGTGCCAGCAGTTGGGGACAGGGGAACTCCTACGAGCAGTACTTC	CASSWGQGNSYEQYF
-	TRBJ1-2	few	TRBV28	TGTGCCAGCAGCTTACCTCTTCCGGGGGGCTACACCTTC	CASSLPLPGGYTF
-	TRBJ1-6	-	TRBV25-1	TGTGCCAGCAGGGACGACAGGAAGTCGTATAATTCACCCCTCCACTTT	CASRDDRKSYNSPLHF
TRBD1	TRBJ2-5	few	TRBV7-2	TGTGCCAGCAGCTTGCAAAGGCAGACAGGGGGTCTGTTCTTC	CASSLQRQTGGLFF
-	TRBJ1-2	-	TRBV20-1	TGCAGTGCCCCTAGGACAGCCGGGACCTATGGCTACACCTTC	CSAPRTAGTYGYTF
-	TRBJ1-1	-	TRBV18	TGTGCCAGCTCACCGAATCAAGGACAGCTGAACACTGAAGCTTTCTTT	CASSPNQGQLNTEAFF
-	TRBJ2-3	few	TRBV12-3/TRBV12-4	TGTGCCAGCAGTTTATACGCGAGGCGGACAGATACGCAGTATTTT	CASSLYARRTDTQYF
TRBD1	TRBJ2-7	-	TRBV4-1	TGCGCCAGCAGCCAACCGGGACAGGGATACGACGAGCAGTACTTC	CASSQPGQGYDEQYF